Reported below is one T cell receptor beta chain. Its antigen is currently unknown. Assay used: immunoSEQ multiplex PCR; TCRdb lists only in-frame clones, some missing. This sample carries 300,000 or so clones, roughly 87% of them seen once, and the ten largest clones take approximately 0.96%. This entry belongs to a study of cytomegalovirus exposure and HLA in healthy donors. Study-level results: Cytomegalovirus association was listed for approximately 150 TCR beta chains. There were a few CMV-associated chains whose specificity for CMV antigens was confirmed in vitro.

This CDR3 has 16 residues. CDR1 KGHSH and CDR2 LQKENI come from the germline V gene. The junction had 12 bases not matched to a gene; V was cut back by 2 bases and J by 8 bases. The donors were in the approximately 110-subject validation cohort; that cohort was separate from the roughly 730-subject first cohort. Source material: PBMCs. This receptor was taken from a man aged 25-45 years in good health and CMV-seronegative. The J gene is TRBJ1-2, the V gene TRBV18, with 9 bases lining up with TRBD1. As DNA, the CDR3 is TGTGCCAGCTCACCAGAGGGGTCAACAGGGGGCCAGGGCTACACCTTC. Translation: CASSPEGSTGGQGYTF.